This T cell receptor beta chain emerged from a study of T cells in women clearing cervical HPV infection. Study in general: Case blood was drawn when the lesion was first found; control blood after infection became undetectable.

With respect to this clone: Its antigen remains unknown. The CDR3 extends 3 residues past the end of the read, so its final part is completed from the germline J gene.

The study, taken as a whole, reports: Repertoire richness, not evenness, was significantly elevated in CIN3+ cases versus controls. TRBV6-7 relative abundance averaged about 0.11% in cases and 0.15% to 0.2% in controls.

The CDR3 has 15 residues. Deletions cut 5 bases from V and 3 bases from J, with 13 bases between. CDR1 is SGHAT and CDR2 is FQNNGV in the germline V gene. HPV was found by MY09/MY11 PCR and dot-blot genotyping. The assay was immunoSEQ multiplex PCR, and TCRdb's table has in-frame clones only and misses some. This listing includes around 29,000 clones. The chain recombines TRBV11-2 with TRBJ1-4; the D gene is possibly TRBD1 (6 bases). The sequencing input was blood buffy coat. This clonotype was sampled from a woman between 18 and 70 years old with a cervical HPV16 infection that either progressed to CIN3+ or cleared (not recorded which). The CDR3 DNA, read in part, is TGTGCCAGCAGCCCTAGTCAGGGGCCTAATGAAAAA. Translating it yields CASSPSQGPNEK. In full, the CDR3 reads CASSPSQGPNEKLFF.